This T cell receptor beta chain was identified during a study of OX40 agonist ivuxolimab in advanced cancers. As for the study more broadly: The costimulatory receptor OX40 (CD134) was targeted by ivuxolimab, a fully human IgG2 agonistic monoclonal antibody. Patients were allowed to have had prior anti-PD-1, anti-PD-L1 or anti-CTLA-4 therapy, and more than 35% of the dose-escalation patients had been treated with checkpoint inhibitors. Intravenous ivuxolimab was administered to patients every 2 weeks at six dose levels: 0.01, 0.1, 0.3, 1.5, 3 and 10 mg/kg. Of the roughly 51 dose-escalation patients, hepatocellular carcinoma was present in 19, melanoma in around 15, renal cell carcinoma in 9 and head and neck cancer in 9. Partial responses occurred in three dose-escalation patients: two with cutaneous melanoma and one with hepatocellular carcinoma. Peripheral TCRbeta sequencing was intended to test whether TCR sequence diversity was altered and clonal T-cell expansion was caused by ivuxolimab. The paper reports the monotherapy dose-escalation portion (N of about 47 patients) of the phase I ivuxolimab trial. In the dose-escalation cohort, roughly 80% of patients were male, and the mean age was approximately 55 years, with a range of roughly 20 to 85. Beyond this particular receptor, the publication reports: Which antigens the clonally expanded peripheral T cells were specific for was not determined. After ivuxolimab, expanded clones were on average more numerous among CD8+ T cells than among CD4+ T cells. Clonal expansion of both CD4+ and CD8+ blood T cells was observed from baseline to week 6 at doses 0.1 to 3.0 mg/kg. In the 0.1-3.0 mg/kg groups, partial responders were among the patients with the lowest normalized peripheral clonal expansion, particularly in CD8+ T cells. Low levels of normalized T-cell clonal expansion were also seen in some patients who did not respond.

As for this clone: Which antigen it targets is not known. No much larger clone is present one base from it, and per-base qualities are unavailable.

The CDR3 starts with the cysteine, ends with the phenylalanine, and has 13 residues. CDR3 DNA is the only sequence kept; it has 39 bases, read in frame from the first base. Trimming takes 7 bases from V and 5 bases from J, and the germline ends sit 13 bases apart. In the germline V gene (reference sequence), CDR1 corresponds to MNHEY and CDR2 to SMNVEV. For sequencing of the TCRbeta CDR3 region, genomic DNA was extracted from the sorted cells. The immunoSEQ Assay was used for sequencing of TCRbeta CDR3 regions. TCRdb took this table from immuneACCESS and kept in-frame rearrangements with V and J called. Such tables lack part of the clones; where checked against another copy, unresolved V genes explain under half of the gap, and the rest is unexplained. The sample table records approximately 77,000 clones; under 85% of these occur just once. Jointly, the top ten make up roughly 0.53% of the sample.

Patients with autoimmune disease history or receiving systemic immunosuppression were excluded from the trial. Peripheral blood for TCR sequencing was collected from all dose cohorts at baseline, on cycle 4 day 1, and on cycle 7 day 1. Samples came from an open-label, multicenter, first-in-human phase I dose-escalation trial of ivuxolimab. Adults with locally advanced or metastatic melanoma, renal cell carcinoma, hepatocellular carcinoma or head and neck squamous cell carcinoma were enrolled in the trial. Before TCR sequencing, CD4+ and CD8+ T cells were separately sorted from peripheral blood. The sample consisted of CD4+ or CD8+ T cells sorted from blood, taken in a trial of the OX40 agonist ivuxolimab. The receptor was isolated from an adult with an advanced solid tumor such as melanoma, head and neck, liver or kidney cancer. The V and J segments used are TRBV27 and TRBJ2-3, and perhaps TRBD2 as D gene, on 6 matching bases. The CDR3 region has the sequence CASKEGRLDTQYF. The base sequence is TGTGCCAGCAAGGAGGGAAGATTAGATACGCAGTATTTT.